Listed below are T cell receptor beta chains from one sample, sequenced in a study of regulatory T cells in long-lasting Graves disease. TCRdb recomputed calls from the multiplex PCR reads with MiXCR, one row per CDR3 protein. The sample has approximately 350,000 distinct CDR3 sequences, approximately 12% seen once. A further study also used this sample, focusing on T cells in Graves' hyperthyroidism and ophthalmopathy.

Sequencing used peripheral blood mononuclear cells (PBMCs), obtained at new diagnosis, from a patient treated with antithyroid drugs. The receptors come from a woman aged 18-30 years with Graves disease. Both conserved end residues are part of each CDR3.

v_call cdr3_aa
TRBV20-1 CSARPVDRGTTEAFF
TRBV4-2 CASSQDPAGNYEQYF
TRBV27 CASSLVSGDSYEQYF
TRBV12-3/TRBV12-4 CASSSRGLAETTDTQYF
TRBV11-1 CASSFRGQGRNEQYF
TRBV20-1 CSARGRGGGGQPQHF
TRBV30 CAWTGGGTYISTDTQYF
TRBV6-5 CASSYPSGSEQFF
TRBV7-3 CASSLGEGDLFTDTQYF
TRBV12-3/TRBV12-4 CASSFSSNQPQHF
TRBV28 CASRAHLNRAQHF
TRBV19 CASSILQGLSSNQPQHF
TRBV29-1 CSVGPQGSTDTQYF
TRBV5-5 CASSFRGSQPQHF
TRBV6-2/TRBV6-3 CASSPNWGFNSGANVLTF